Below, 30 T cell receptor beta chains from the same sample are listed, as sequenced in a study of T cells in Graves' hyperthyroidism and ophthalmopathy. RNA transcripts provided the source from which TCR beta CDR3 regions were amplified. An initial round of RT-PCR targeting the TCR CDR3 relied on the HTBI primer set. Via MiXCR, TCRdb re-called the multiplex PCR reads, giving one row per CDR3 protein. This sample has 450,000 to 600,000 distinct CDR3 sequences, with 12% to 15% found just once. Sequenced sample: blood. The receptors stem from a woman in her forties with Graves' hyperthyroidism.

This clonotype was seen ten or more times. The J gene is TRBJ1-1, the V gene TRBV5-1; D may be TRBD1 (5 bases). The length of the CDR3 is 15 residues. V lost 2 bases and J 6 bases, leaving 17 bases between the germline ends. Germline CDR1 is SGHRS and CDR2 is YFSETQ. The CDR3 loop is CASSLESSGRAEAFF. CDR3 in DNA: TGCGCCAGCAGCTTAGAGAGCTCTGGCAGGGCTGAAGCTTTCTTT.

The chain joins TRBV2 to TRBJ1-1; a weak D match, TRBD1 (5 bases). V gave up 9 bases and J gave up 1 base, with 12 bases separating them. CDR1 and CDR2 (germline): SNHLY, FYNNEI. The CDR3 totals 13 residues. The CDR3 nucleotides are TGTGCCAGTATAGGGGAAAGGAACACTGAAGCTTTCTTT. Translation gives CASIGERNTEAFF.

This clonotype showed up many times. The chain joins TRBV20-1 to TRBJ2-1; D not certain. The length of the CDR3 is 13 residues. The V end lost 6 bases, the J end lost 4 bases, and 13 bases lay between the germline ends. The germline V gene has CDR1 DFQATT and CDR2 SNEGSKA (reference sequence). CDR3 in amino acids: CSAAGSFYNEQFF. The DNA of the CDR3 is TGCAGTGCGGCTGGGTCCTTTTACAATGAGCAGTTCTTC.

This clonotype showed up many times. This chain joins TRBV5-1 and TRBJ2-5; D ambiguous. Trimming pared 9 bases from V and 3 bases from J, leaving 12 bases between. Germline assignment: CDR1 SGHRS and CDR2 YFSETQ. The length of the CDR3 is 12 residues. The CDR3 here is CAKPPGEETQYF. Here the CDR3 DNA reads TGCGCCAAGCCCCCGGGCGAAGAGACCCAGTACTTC.

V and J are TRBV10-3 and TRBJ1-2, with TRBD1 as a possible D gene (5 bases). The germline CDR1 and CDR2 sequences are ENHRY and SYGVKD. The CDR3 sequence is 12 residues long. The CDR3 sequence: CVTAGQQGGYTF. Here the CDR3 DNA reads TGTGTGACCGCAGGACAACAAGGCGGCTACACCTTC.

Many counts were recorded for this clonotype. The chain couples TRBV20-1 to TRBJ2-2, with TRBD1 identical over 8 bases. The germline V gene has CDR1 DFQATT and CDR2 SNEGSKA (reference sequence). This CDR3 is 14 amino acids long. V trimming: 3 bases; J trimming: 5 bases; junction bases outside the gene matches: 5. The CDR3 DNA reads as TGCAGTGCTAGCACAAACAGGGGGACCGGGGAGCTGTTTTTT. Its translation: CSASTNRGTGELFF.

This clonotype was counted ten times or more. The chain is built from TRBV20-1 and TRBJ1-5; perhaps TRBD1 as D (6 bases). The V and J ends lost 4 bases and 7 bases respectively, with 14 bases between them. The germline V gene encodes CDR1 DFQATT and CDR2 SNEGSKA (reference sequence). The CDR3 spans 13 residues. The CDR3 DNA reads TGCAGTGCTACGTCGGCAGGGGACCAGCCCCAGCATTTT. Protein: CSATSAGDQPQHF.

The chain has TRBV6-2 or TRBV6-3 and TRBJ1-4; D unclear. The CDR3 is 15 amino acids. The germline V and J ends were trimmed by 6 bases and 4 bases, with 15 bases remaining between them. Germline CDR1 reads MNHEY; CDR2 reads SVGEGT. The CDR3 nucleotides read TGTGCCAGCAGCTCCCCCAGTCGGGTTAATGAAAAACTGTTTTTT. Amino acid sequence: CASSSPSRVNEKLFF.

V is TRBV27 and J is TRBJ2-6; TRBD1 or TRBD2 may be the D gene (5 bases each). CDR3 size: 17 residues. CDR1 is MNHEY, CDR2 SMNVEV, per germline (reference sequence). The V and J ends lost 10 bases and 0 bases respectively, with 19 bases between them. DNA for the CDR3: TGTGCCACCCTAGCCCCGGGACCTTACTCTGGGGCCAACGTCCTGACTTTC. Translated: CATLAPGPYSGANVLTF.

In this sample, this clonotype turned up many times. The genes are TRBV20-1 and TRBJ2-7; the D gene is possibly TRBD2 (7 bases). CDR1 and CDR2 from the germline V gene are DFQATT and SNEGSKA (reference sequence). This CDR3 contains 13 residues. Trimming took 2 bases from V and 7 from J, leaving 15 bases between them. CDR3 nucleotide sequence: TGCAGTGCTAGAAAGGGGGAGGGAAGTGAGCAGTACTTC. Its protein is CSARKGEGSEQYF.

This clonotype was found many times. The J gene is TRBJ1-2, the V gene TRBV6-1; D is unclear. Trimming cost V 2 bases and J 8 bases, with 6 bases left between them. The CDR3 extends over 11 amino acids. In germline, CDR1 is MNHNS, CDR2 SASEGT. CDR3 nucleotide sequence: TGTGCCAGCAGTGAATGGAAGGGCTACACCTTC. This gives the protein CASSEWKGYTF.

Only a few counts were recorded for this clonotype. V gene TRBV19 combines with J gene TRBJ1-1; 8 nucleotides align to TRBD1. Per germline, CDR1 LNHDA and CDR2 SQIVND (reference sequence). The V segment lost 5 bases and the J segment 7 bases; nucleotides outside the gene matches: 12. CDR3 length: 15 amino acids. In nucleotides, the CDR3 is TGTGCCAGTAGTCTGCCGGACAGGGCCTCCCTTGAAGCTTTCTTT. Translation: CASSLPDRASLEAFF.

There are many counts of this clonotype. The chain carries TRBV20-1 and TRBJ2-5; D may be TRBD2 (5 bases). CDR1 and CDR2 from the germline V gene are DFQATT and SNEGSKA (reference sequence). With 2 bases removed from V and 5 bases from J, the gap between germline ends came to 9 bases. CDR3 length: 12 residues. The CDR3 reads CSARREMETQYF. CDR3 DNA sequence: TGCAGTGCTAGACGGGAAATGGAGACCCAGTACTTC.

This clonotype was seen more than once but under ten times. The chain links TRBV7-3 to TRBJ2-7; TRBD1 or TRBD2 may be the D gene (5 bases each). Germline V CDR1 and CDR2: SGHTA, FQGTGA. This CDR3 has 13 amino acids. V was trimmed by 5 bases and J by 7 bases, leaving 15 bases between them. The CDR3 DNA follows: TGTGCCAGCAGCCCCGGGGCCTTAGGGGAGCAGTACTTC. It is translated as CASSPGALGEQYF.

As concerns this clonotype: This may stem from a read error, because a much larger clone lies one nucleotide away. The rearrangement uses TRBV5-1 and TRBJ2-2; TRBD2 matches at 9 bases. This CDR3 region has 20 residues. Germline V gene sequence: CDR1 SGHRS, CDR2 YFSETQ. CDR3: CVSSLAPGLARTLNTGELFF. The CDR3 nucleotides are TGCGTCAGCAGCTTGGCCCCGGGACTAGCTAGAACTTTGAACACCGGGGAGCTGTTTTTT.

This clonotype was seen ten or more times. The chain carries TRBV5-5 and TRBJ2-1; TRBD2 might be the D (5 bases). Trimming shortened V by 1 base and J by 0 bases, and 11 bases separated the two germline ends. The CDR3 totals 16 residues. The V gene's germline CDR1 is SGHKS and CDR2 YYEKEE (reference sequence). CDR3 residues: CASSLPTSVSYNEQFF. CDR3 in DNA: TGTGCCAGCAGCTTGCCCACTAGTGTCTCCTACAATGAGCAGTTCTTC.

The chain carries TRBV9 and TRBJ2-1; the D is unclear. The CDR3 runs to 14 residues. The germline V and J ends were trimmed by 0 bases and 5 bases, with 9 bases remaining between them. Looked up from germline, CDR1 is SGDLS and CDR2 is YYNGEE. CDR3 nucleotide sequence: TGTGCCAGCAGCGTAGATCTCGGCCACAATGAGCAGTTCTTC. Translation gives CASSVDLGHNEQFF.

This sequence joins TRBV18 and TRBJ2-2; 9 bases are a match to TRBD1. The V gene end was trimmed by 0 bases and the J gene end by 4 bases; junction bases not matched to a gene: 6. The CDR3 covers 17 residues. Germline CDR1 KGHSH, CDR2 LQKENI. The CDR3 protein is CASSPPGQGVTTGELFF. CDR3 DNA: TGTGCCAGCTCACCACCGGGACAGGGAGTTACCACCGGGGAGCTGTTTTTT.

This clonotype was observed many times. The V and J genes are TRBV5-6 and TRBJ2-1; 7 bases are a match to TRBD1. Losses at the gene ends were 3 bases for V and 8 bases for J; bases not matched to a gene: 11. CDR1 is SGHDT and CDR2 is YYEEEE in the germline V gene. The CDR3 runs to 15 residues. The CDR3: CASSSRLQGMDEQFF. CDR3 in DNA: TGTGCCAGCAGCTCCCGTTTACAGGGGATGGATGAGCAGTTCTTC.

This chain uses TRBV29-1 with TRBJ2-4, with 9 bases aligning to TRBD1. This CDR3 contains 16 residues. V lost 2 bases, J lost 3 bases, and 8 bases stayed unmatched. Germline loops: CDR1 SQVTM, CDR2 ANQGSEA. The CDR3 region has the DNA TGCAGCGTTGAACCCCTCGACAGGGGGGACAAAAACATTCAGTACTTC. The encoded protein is CSVEPLDRGDKNIQYF.

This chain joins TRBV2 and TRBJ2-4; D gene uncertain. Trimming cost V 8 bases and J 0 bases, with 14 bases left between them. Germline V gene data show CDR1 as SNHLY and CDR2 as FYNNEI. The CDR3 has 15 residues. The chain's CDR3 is CASFGVKLAKNIQYF. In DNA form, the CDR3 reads TGTGCCAGCTTCGGAGTTAAACTAGCCAAAAACATTCAGTACTTC. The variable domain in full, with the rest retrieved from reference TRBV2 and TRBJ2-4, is EPEVTQTPSHQVTQMGQEVILRCVPISNHLYFYWYRQILGQKVEFLVSFYNNEISEKSEIFDDQFSVERPDGSNFTLKIRSTKLEDSAMYFCASFGVKLAKNIQYFGAGTRLSVL.

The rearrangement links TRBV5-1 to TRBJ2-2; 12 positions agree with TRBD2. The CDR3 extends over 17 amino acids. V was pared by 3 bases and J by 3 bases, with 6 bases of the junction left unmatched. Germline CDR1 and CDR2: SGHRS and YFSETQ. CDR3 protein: CASSSTSGSRDTGELFF. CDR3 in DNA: TGCGCCAGCAGCTCGACTAGCGGGAGTCGGGACACCGGGGAGCTGTTTTTT.

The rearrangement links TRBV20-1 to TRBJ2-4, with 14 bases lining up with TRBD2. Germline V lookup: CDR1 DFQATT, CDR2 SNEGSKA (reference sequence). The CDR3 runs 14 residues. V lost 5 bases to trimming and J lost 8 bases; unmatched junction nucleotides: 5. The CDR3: CSAHGTSGSYIQYF. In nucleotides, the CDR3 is TGCAGTGCTCACGGGACTAGCGGGAGTTACATTCAGTACTTC.

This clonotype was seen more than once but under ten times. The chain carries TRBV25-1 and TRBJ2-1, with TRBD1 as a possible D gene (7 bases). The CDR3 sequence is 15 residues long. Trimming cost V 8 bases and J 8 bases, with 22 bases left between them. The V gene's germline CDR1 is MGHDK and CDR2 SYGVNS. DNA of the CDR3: TGTGCCAGCGTCGCAGGGGGGAAGAGAAGGGATGAGCAGTTCTTC. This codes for CASVAGGKRRDEQFF.

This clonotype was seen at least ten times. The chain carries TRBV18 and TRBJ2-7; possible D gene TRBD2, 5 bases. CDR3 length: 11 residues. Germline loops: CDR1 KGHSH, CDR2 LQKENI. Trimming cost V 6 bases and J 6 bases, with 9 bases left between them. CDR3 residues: CASSRGGEQYF. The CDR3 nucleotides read TGTGCCAGCTCCCGAGGAGGCGAGCAGTACTTC.

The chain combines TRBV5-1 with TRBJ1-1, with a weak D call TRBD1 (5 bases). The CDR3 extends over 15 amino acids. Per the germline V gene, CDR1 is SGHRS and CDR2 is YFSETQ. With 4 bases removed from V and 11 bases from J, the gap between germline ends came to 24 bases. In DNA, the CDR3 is TGCGCCAGCAGCGGATTTCCGGGACCGAGCCCCGGGGCTTTCTTT. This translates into CASSGFPGPSPGAFF.

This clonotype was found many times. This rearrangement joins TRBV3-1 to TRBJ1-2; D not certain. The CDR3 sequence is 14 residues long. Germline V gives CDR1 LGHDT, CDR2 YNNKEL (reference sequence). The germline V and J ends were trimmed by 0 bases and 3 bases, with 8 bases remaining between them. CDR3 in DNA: TGTGCCAGCAGCCAAGAGGCCAGCCACTATGGCTACACCTTC. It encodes CASSQEASHYGYTF.

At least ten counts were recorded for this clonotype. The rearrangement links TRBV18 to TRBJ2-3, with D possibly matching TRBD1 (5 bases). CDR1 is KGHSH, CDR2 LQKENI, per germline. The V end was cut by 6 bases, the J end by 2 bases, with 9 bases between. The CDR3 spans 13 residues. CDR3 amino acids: CASSGPNTDTQYF. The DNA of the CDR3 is TGTGCCAGCTCGGGGCCCAACACAGATACGCAGTATTTT.

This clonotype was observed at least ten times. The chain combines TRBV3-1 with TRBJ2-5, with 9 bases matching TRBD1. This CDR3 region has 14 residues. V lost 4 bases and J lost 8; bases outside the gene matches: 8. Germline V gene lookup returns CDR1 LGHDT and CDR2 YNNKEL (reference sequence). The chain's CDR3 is CASSLGQGRGTQYF. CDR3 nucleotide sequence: TGTGCCAGCAGCCTCGGACAGGGGAGGGGAACCCAGTACTTC.

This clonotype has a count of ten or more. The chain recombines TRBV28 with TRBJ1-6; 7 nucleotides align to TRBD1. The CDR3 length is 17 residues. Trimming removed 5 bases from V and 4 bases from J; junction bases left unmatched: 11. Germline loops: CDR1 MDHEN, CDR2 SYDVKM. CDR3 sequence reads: CASSTRQGTPYNSPLHF. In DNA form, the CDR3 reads TGTGCCAGCAGTACCCGACAGGGAACTCCTTATAATTCACCCCTCCACTTT.